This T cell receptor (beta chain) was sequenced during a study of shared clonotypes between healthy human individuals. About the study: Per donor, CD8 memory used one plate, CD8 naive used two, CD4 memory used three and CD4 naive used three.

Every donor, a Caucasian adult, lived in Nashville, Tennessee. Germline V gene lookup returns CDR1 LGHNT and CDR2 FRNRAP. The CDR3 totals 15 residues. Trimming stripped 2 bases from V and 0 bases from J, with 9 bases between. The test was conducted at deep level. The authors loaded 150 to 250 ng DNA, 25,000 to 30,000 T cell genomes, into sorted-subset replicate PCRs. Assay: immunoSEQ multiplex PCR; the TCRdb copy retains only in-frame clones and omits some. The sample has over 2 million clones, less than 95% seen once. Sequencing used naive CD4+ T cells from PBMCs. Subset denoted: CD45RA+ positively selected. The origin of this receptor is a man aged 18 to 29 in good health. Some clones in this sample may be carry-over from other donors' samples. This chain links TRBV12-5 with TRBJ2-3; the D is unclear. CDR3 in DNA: TGTGCTAGTGGTTTGCTCGAGGACAGCACAGATACGCAGTATTTT. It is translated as CASGLLEDSTDTQYF.